This is a list of T cell receptor beta chains from one sample in a study of post-analysis software for immune sequencing data. TCRdb recomputed calls from the PCR reads with MiXCR, one row per CDR3 protein. Among a few hundred thousand distinct CDR3 sequences listed, approximately 46% were seen once. Sequencing input: blood. Receptors originate from a girl aged 10 to 17 with multiple sclerosis. The CDR3 runs from the conserved cysteine through the conserved F or W. Each record gives: J gene, D gene, clone size, V gene, CDR3 protein, CDR3 DNA. D genes are given only for firm matches. Clone size appears in some rows only: once, few, many, or a class for an expanded clone.

j_gene: TRBJ2-1; d_gene: TRBD2; abundance: -; v_gene: TRBV7-3; CDR3aa: CTSSWTGTNYNEQFF; CDR3nt: TGTACCAGCAGCTGGACCGGGACTAACTACAATGAGCAGTTCTTC
j_gene: TRBJ2-7; d_gene: -; abundance: -; v_gene: TRBV9; CDR3aa: CAGSVGLNLYEQYF; CDR3nt: TGTGCCGGCAGCGTAGGTTTGAATCTCTACGAGCAGTACTTC
j_gene: TRBJ2-7; d_gene: TRBD2; abundance: many; v_gene: TRBV20-1; CDR3aa: CSAKTSGSVYEQYF; CDR3nt: TGCAGTGCTAAGACTAGCGGGAGTGTGTACGAGCAGTACTTC
j_gene: TRBJ2-7; d_gene: -; abundance: -; v_gene: TRBV2; CDR3aa: CASKVEQSDEQYF; CDR3nt: TGTGCCAGCAAGGTTGAACAGAGTGACGAGCAGTACTTC
j_gene: TRBJ1-2; d_gene: -; abundance: -; v_gene: TRBV20-1; CDR3aa: CSARDGSVNYGYTF; CDR3nt: TGCAGTGCTAGAGATGGGTCCGTGAACTATGGCTACACCTTC
j_gene: TRBJ2-1; d_gene: TRBD1; abundance: few; v_gene: TRBV5-1; CDR3aa: CASSLGQGIDEQVF; CDR3nt: TGCGCCAGCAGCTTGGGACAGGGGATTGATGAGCAGGTCTTC
j_gene: TRBJ1-2; d_gene: -; abundance: -; v_gene: TRBV15; CDR3aa: CATSRDMTGYGYTF; CDR3nt: TGTGCCACCAGCAGAGATATGACAGGCTATGGCTACACCTTC
j_gene: TRBJ2-1; d_gene: TRBD2; abundance: few; v_gene: TRBV5-1; CDR3aa: CASSLGLAGGWDEQFF; CDR3nt: TGCGCCAGCAGCTTGGGACTAGCGGGAGGGTGGGATGAGCAGTTCTTC
j_gene: TRBJ2-5; d_gene: TRBD2; abundance: -; v_gene: TRBV29-1; CDR3aa: CSVAGLVTETQYF; CDR3nt: TGCAGCGTTGCGGGACTAGTAACTGAGACCCAGTACTTC
j_gene: TRBJ2-3; d_gene: TRBD2; abundance: few; v_gene: TRBV20-1; CDR3aa: CSARANSGITTDTQYF; CDR3nt: TGCAGTGCTAGAGCAAATAGCGGGATTACCACAGATACGCAGTATTTT
j_gene: TRBJ2-5; d_gene: TRBD1; abundance: few; v_gene: TRBV20-1; CDR3aa: CSARAGTGEETQYF; CDR3nt: TGCAGTGCTAGAGCGGGGACAGGGGAAGAGACCCAGTACTTC
j_gene: TRBJ2-5; d_gene: TRBD2; abundance: -; v_gene: TRBV13; CDR3aa: CASSSPGLANNEETQYF; CDR3nt: TGTGCCAGCAGCTCACCGGGACTAGCGAACAATGAAGAGACCCAGTACTTC
j_gene: TRBJ2-1; d_gene: -; abundance: -; v_gene: TRBV15; CDR3aa: CATSRDPSSYNEQFF; CDR3nt: TGTGCCACCAGCAGAGATCCGAGCTCCTACAATGAGCAGTTCTTC
j_gene: TRBJ2-3; d_gene: -; abundance: -; v_gene: TRBV5-1; CDR3aa: CASSLGFRIEDTQYF; CDR3nt: TGCGCCAGCAGCTTGGGTTTCCGAATTGAAGATACACAGTATTTT
j_gene: TRBJ2-5; d_gene: -; abundance: -; v_gene: TRBV12-3/TRBV12-4; CDR3aa: CASSLYLGELETQYF; CDR3nt: TGTGCCAGCAGTTTATACTTGGGAGAGCTAGAGACCCAGTACTTC
j_gene: TRBJ2-5; d_gene: TRBD2; abundance: -; v_gene: TRBV3-1; CDR3aa: CASSQVGVAGDQRGTQYF; CDR3nt: TGTGCCAGCAGCCAAGTGGGCGTAGCGGGAGATCAGCGGGGGACCCAGTACTTC
j_gene: TRBJ2-7; d_gene: TRBD2; abundance: -; v_gene: TRBV20-1; CDR3aa: CSASSGGRSDEQYF; CDR3nt: TGCAGTGCTAGTTCTGGCGGGAGAAGCGACGAGCAGTACTTC
j_gene: TRBJ2-1; d_gene: -; abundance: -; v_gene: TRBV19; CDR3aa: CASSIPSTGAGSSYNEQFF; CDR3nt: TGTGCCAGTAGTATACCATCGACCGGTGCAGGGAGCTCCTACAATGAGCAGTTCTTC
j_gene: TRBJ2-5; d_gene: -; abundance: -; v_gene: TRBV6-5; CDR3aa: CASSSRGLETQYF; CDR3nt: TGTGCCAGCAGTTCTAGAGGGCTGGAGACCCAGTACTTC
j_gene: TRBJ2-7; d_gene: TRBD2; abundance: -; v_gene: TRBV6-1; CDR3aa: CASRGLVTYEQYF; CDR3nt: TGTGCCAGCAGGGGACTAGTTACCTACGAGCAGTACTTC
j_gene: TRBJ1-5; d_gene: TRBD1; abundance: few; v_gene: TRBV6-5; CDR3aa: CASRTGRQPQHF; CDR3nt: TGTGCCAGCAGGACAGGGAGGCAGCCCCAGCATTTT
j_gene: TRBJ2-3; d_gene: TRBD2; abundance: -; v_gene: TRBV7-2; CDR3aa: CASSLNSGGILTDTQYF; CDR3nt: TGTGCCAGCAGCTTAAATTCCGGGGGGATCTTGACGGATACGCAGTATTTT
j_gene: TRBJ2-1; d_gene: TRBD2; abundance: few; v_gene: TRBV20-1; CDR3aa: CSARGVLAGHYNEQFF; CDR3nt: TGCAGTGCTAGAGGAGTACTAGCGGGTCATTACAATGAGCAGTTCTTC